The entry below describes one T cell receptor (beta chain). The sample is drawn from a study of blood T cell repertoires in COVID-19. Living in 24 US areas, the participants were between roughly 18 and 89 years of age. Participants had their cohort set by participant-reported clinical history. Two negative PCRs, clearance, or symptom resolution had been documented for recovered Cohort 3 donors. Method: immunoSEQ multiplex PCR; TCRdb's copy keeps in-frame clones and lacks some. Here the sample spans a few hundred thousand clones, more than 85% being singletons. Germline V gene lookup returns CDR1 SGDLS and CDR2 YYNGEE. CDR3 length: 15 residues. Trimming left V 1 base short and J 2 bases short, with 12 bases between.

The sequence was obtained from a man aged 35 to 55 who had recovered from COVID-19. The chain is built from TRBV9 and TRBJ2-5; D possibly corresponds to TRBD2 (6 bases). Sequencing was carried out using PBMCs or T cells enriched from blood (not recorded which). CDR3 residues: CASSVTPRGQETQYF. The CDR3 DNA reads as TGTGCCAGCAGCGTAACCCCGCGGGGACAAGAGACCCAGTACTTC.